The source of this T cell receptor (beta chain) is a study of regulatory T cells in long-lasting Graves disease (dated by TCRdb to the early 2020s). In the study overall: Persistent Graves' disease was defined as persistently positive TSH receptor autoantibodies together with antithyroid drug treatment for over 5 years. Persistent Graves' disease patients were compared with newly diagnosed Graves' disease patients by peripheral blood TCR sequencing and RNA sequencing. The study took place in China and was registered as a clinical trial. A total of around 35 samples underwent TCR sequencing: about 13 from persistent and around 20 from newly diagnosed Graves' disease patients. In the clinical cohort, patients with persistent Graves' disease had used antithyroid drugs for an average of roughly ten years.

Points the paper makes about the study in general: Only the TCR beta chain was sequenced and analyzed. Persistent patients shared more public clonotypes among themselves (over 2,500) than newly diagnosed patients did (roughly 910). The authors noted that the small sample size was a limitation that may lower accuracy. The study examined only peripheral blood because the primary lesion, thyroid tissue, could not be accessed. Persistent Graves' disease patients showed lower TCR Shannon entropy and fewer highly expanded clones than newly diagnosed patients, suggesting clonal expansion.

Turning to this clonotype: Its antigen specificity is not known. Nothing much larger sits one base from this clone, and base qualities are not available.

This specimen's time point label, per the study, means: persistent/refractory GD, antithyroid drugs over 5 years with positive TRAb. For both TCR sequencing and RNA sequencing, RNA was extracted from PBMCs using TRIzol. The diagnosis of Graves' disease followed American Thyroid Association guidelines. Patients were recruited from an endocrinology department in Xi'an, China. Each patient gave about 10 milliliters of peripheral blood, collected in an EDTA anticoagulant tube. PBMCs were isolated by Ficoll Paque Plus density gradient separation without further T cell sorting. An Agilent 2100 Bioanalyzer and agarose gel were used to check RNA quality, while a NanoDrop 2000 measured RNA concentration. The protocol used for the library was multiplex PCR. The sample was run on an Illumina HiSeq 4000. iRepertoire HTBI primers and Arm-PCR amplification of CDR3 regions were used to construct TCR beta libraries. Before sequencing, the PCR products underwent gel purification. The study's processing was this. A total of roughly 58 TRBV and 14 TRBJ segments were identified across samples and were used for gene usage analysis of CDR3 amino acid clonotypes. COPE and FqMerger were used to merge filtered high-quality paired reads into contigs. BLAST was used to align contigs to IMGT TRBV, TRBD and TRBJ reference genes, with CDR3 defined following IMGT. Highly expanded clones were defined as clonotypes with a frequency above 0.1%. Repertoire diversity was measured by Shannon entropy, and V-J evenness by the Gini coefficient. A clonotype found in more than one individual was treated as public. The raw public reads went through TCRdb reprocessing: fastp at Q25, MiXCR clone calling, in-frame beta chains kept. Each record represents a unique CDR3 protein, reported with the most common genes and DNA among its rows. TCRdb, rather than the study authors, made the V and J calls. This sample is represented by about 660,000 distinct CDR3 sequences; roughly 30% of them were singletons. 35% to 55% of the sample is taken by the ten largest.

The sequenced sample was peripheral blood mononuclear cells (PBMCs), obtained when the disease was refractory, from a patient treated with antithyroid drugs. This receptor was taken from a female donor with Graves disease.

The CDR3 region reads CASSFTQVNTEAFF. In nucleotide form, the sequence is TGTGCCAGCAGTTTTACACAGGTGAACACTGAAGCTTTCTTT. The rearranged chain carries TRBV28 and TRBJ1-1, and perhaps TRBD1 as D gene, on 5 matching bases. For CDR1 and CDR2, the germline V gene lists MDHEN and SYDVKM. The CDR3, cysteine through phenylalanine, is 14 amino acids long. Only the CDR3 portion is preserved as DNA: 42 bases, with reading frame beginning at the first base. The junction shows trimming of 3 bases on V and 0 bases on J, plus 8 bases between the germline ends.